Listed here are 10 T cell receptor beta chains from one sample, sequenced in a study of naive CD8 T cells in extremely preterm neonates. No antigen has been identified for these receptors. Points from the study as a whole: Relative to older groups, preterm infants had shorter, less trimmed CDR3s with fewer N additions.

Only in-frame clones appear in the TCRdb table, and some are missing; sequencing was by immunoSEQ multiplex PCR. The sample contains around 25,000 clones, around 89% of which appear only once. Extremely preterm births at roughly 23-28 weeks of gestation supplied the samples. Source material: naive CD8+ T cells from cord blood. These receptors were taken from a boy who was born preterm.

The chain joins TRBV27 to TRBJ2-3; the D gene is possibly TRBD1 (5 bases). Germline V gene data show CDR1 as MNHEY and CDR2 as SMNVEV (reference sequence). V was trimmed by 6 bases and J by 4 bases, leaving 11 bases between them. The CDR3 totals 13 residues. The CDR3 sequence: CASRTPRADTQYF. In DNA, the CDR3 is TGTGCCAGCAGAACCCCCAGGGCAGATACGCAGTATTTT.

The genes are TRBV19 and TRBJ1-4; D gene ambiguous. V shed 5 bases and J shed 0 bases, with 7 bases lying between them. The CDR3 is 14 residues long. CDR1 is LNHDA and CDR2 is SQIVND in the germline V gene (reference sequence). This CDR3 is CASSALTTNEKLFF. In DNA form, the CDR3 reads TGTGCCAGTAGTGCGTTAACAACTAATGAAAAACTGTTTTTT. The entire variable domain, with the rest obtained from reference TRBV19 and TRBJ1-4, is as follows: DGGITQSPKYLFRKEGQNVTLSCEQNLNHDAMYWYRQDPGQGLRLIYYSQIVNDFQKGDIAEGYSVSREKKESFPLTVTSAQKNPTAFYLCASSALTTNEKLFFGSGTQLSVL.

The chain employs TRBV11-2 and TRBJ2-3; D uncertain. V was clipped by 5 bases and J by 0 bases, with 6 bases between them. The CDR3 has 13 residues. From germline, CDR1 is SGHAT and CDR2 FQNNGV. In nucleotides, the CDR3 is TGTGCCAGCAGCGTTTCTAGCACAGATACGCAGTATTTT. It is translated as CASSVSSTDTQYF.

This chain connects TRBV6-1 to TRBJ2-5, with 9 bases aligning to TRBD2. Germline loops: CDR1 MNHNS, CDR2 SASEGT. This CDR3 comprises 16 residues. The V segment lost 0 bases and the J segment 0 bases; nucleotides outside the gene matches: 2. CDR3 coding DNA: TGTGCCAGCAGTGAAGCGCTAGCGGGGTACCAAGAGACCCAGTACTTC. Translation gives CASSEALAGYQETQYF.

V and J are TRBV9 and TRBJ1-3; D ambiguous. The CDR3 runs to 13 residues. Germline-derived CDR1 and CDR2 are SGDLS and YYNGEE. Trimming cost V 3 bases and J 0 bases, with 4 bases left between them. DNA for the CDR3: TGTGCCAGCAGCGGGACCTCTGGAAACACCATATATTTT. This gives the protein CASSGTSGNTIYF.

This clone occurred once. The rearrangement joins TRBV6-9 to TRBJ1-2; no clear D gene. This CDR3 contains 13 residues. CDR1 is MNHGY, CDR2 SVAAGI, per germline. V was pared by 3 bases and J by 0 bases, with 5 bases between. The CDR3 nucleotides read TGTGCCAGCAGTTACTCAGCTAACTATGGCTACACCTTC. Translation gives CASSYSANYGYTF.

This chain connects TRBV27 to TRBJ1-1; 11 bases are a match to TRBD1. Germline CDR1 is MNHEY and CDR2 is SMNVEV (reference sequence). The V gene end was trimmed by 6 bases and the J gene end by 4 bases; junction bases not matched to a gene: 4. The CDR3 runs to 14 residues. For the CDR3, the DNA is TGTGCCAGCAGACCCGGGACAGGGGGCACTGAAGCTTTCTTT. Translation gives CASRPGTGGTEAFF.

The chain employs TRBV4-1 and TRBJ1-5; a possible D gene is TRBD1 (5 bases). The germline CDR1 and CDR2 sequences are MGHRA and YSYEKL. The V gene lost 1 base and the J gene lost 1 base, with 5 bases spanning the gap. The CDR3 loop spans 14 amino acids. CDR3 nucleotide sequence: TGCGCCAGCAGCCAAGGGACAAGCAATCAGCCCCAGCATTTT. This encodes CASSQGTSNQPQHF.

J is TRBJ1-2 and V is TRBV20-1; D remains unclear. The ends were cut back, 5 bases at V and 3 bases at J, with 4 bases in the middle. Germline V gene data show CDR1 as DFQATT and CDR2 as SNEGSKA (reference sequence). The CDR3 has 10 amino acids. CDR3 bases: TGCAGTGCTTGGGACTATGGCTACACCTTC. Translation gives CSAWDYGYTF.

V gene TRBV7-9 combines with J gene TRBJ2-4; 8 bases match TRBD1. CDR1 is SEHNR and CDR2 is FQNEAQ in the germline V gene (reference sequence). The V and J ends lost 4 bases and 0 bases, in that order; junction bases with no gene match: 2. This CDR3 contains 15 residues. The CDR3 nucleotides are TGTGCCAGCAGCTCCGACAGGGGAGCCAAAAACATTCAGTACTTC. Residues: CASSSDRGAKNIQYF.